This T cell receptor beta chain stems from a study of CD4 T cells in relation to SARS-CoV-2 and coronaviruses. Before the COVID-19 pandemic, during about 2011-2018, CD4+ T cells were taken from unexposed donors. To note about this clone: What it binds is not known.

Findings of the study overall: Crossreactive clones expanded significantly less to SARS-CoV-2 than monoreactive clones.

CDR1 is MNHNS and CDR2 is SASEGT in the germline V gene. The CDR3 covers 17 residues. V was shortened by 2 bases and J by 3 bases, with 20 bases between the two germline ends. Produced via immunoSEQ multiplex PCR; TCRdb's table is partial and in-frame only. The sample lists around 69,000 clones; over 90% were seen once. The sample comprised naive CD4+ T cells from PBMCs. Subset reported: naive CD4+ T cells isolated by negative enrichment. The chain is built from TRBV6-1 and TRBJ2-7; TRBD1 is a possible D gene (6 bases). The receptor's source is a human donor in good health. CDR3 protein: CASSELQNTGTRYEQYF. Written as DNA, the CDR3 is TGTGCCAGCAGTGAACTACAGAACACAGGGACGCGCTACGAGCAGTACTTC.